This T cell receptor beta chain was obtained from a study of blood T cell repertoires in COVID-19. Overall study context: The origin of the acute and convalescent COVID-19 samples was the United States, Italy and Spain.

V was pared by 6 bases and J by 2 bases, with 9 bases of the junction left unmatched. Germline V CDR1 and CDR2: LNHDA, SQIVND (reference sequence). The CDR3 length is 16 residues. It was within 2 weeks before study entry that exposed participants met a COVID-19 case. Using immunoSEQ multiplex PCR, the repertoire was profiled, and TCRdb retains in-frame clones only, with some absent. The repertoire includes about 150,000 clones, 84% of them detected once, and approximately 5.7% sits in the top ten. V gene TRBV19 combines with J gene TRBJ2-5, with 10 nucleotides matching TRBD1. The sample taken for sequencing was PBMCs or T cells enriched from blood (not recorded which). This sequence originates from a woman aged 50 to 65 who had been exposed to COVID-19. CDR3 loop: CASRPGDRGQQETQYF. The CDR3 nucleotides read TGTGCCAGTAGACCCGGGGACAGGGGACAACAAGAGACCCAGTACTTC. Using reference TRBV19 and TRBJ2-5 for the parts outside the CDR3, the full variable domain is DGGITQSPKYLFRKEGQNVTLSCEQNLNHDAMYWYRQDPGQGLRLIYYSQIVNDFQKGDIAEGYSVSREKKESFPLTVTSAQKNPTAFYLCASRPGDRGQQETQYFGPGTRLLVL.